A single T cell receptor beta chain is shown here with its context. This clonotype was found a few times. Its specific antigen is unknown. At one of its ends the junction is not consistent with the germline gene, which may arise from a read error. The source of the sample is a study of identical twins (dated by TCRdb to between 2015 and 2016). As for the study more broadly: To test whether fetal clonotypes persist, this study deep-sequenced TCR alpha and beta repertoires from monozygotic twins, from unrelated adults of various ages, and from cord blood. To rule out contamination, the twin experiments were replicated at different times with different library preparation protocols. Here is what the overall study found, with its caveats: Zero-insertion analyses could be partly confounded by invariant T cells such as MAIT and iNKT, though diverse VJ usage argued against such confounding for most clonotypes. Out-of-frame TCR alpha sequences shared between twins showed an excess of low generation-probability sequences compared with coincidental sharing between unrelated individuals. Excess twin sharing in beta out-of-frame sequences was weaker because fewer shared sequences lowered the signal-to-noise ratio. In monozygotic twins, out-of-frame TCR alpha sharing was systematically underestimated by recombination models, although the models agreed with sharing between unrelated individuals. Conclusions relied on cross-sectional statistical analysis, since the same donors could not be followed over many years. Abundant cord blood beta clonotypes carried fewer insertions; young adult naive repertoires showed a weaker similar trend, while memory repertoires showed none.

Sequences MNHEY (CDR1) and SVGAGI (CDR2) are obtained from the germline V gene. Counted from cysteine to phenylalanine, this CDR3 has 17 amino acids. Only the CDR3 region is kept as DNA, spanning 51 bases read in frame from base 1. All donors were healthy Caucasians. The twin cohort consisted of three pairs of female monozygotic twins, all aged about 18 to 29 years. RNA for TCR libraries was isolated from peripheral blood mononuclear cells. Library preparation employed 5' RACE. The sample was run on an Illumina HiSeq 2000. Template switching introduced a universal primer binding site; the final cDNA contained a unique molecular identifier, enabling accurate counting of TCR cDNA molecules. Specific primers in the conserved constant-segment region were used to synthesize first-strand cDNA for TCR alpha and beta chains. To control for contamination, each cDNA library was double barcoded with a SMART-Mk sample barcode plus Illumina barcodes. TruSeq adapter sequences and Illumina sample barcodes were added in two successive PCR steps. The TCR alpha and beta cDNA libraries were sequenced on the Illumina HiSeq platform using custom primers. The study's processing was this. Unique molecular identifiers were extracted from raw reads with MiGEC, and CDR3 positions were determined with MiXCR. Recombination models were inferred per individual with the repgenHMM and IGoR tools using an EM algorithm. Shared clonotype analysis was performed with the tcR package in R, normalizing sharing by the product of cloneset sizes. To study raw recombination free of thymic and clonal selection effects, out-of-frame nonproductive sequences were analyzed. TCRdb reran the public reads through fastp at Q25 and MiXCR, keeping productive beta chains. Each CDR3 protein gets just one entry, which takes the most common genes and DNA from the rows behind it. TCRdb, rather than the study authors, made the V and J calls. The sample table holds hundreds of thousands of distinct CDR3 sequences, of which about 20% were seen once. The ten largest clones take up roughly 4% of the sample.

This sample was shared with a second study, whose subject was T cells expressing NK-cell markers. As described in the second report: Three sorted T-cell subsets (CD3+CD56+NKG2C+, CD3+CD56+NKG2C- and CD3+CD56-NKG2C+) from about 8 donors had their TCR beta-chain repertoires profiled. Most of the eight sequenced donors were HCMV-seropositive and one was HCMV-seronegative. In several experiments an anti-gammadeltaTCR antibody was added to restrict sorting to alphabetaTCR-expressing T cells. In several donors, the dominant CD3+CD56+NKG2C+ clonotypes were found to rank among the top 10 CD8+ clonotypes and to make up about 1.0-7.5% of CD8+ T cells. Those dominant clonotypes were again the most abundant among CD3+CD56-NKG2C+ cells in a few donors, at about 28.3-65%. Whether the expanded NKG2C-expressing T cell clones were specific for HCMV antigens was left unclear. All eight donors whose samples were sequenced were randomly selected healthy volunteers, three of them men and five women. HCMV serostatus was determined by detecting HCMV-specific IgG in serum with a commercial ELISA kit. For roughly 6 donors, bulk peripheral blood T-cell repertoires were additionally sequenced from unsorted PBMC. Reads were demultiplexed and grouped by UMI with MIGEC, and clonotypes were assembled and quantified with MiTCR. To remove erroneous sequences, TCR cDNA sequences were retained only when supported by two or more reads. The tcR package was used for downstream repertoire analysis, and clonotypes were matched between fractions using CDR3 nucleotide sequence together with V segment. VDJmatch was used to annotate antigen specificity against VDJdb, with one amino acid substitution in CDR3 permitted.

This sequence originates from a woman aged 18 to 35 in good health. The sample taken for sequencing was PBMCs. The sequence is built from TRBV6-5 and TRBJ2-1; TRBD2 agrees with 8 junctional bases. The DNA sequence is TGTGCCAGCAGTTACTCGGGCGCGGGGGGCCTCTACAGTGAGCAGTTCTTC. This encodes CASSYSGAGGLYSEQFF.